One sample yielded the 14 T cell receptor beta chains listed below, sequenced in a study of cytomegalovirus exposure and HLA in healthy donors. The PCR used 60 Vbeta and 13 Jbeta primers. Sequencing was performed with immunoSEQ multiplex PCR; in TCRdb, only in-frame clones are kept and a portion is missing. The sample lists some 200,000 clones, around 89% occurring once. The sample taken for sequencing was PBMCs. The receptors here all came from a woman under 30 in good health and CMV-seronegative.

The V gene is TRBV27, the J gene TRBJ1-6; no definite D call. CDR1 is MNHEY, CDR2 SMNVEV, per germline (reference sequence). The V and J ends lost 3 bases and 0 bases respectively, with 9 bases between them. The CDR3 sequence is 16 residues long. Written as DNA, the CDR3 is TGTGCCAGCAGTTTCACCCTGAGCTCCTATAATTCACCCCTCCACTTT. This sequence encodes CASSFTLSSYNSPLHF.

This chain connects TRBV7-9 to TRBJ2-7; 7 bases map to TRBD2. The germline CDR1 and CDR2 sequences are SEHNR and FQNEAQ (reference sequence). With V trimmed by 3 bases and J by 4 bases, 6 bases remained unmatched. The CDR3 runs 14 residues. DNA of the CDR3: TGTGCCAGCAGCTTGGAGAGCGGGGCGTACGAGCAGTACTTC. Amino acid sequence: CASSLESGAYEQYF. Full variable domain (remainder filled in from reference TRBV7-9 and TRBJ2-7): DTGVSQNPRHKITKRGQNVTFRCDPISEHNRLYWYRQTLGQGPEFLTYFQNEAQLEKSRLLSDRFSAERPKGSFSTLEIQRTEQGDSAMYLCASSLESGAYEQYFGPGTRLTVT.

CDR3 bases: TGTGCCACCAGCATCTATTCGGGCACAGATACGCAGTATTTT. Protein sequence: CATSIYSGTDTQYF. V is TRBV15 and J is TRBJ2-3; D unclear. This CDR3 region has 14 residues. Germline V gene lookup returns CDR1 LNHNV and CDR2 YYDKDF (reference sequence). Trimming took off 4 bases at V and 1 base at J, with 9 bases between the two ends.

The chain recombines TRBV18 with TRBJ2-7, with TRBD1 identical over 10 bases. Germline trimming cut 3 bases from V and 0 bases from J; bases unmatched to any gene: 8. This CDR3 contains 17 residues. Germline CDR1 KGHSH, CDR2 LQKENI. The CDR3 DNA follows: TGTGCCAGCTCACCTGGCTTGGGACAGGGGAGCTCCTACGAGCAGTACTTC. Its protein product is CASSPGLGQGSSYEQYF.

The V call is TRBV9, the J call TRBJ2-7; 8 nucleotides line up with TRBD1. Germline CDR1 is SGDLS and CDR2 is YYNGEE. The CDR3 is 16 residues long. J lost 3 bases, V lost 3 bases, and 11 bases had no gene match. CDR3: CASSGAETGVVYEQYF. CDR3 coding DNA: TGTGCCAGCAGCGGCGCGGAGACAGGGGTCGTCTACGAGCAGTACTTC.

The table lists this clone with a few counts. V and J are TRBV4-2 and TRBJ1-6; D is unresolved. CDR3 length: 15 amino acids. CDR1 is LGHNA and CDR2 is YNFKEQ in the germline V gene. Between the trimmed V and J ends, which lost 4 bases and 4 bases, there was a span of 11 bases. This chain's CDR3 is CASSLEENYNSPLHF. In DNA form, the CDR3 reads TGTGCCAGCAGCCTGGAGGAGAATTATAATTCACCCCTCCACTTT.

This chain links TRBV19 with TRBJ2-3; D might be TRBD1 (6 bases). The CDR3 is 15 amino acids. V lost 3 bases to trimming and J lost 4 bases, with 14 bases between them. CDR1 is LNHDA, CDR2 SQIVND, per germline (reference sequence). The CDR3 DNA follows: TGTGCCAGTAGTATCACAGGGCAGGGCCCAGATACGCAGTATTTT. Amino acid sequence: CASSITGQGPDTQYF.

The chain is built from TRBV11-2 and TRBJ1-6; D unresolved. CDR1 and CDR2 (germline): SGHAT, FQNNGV. The CDR3 loop spans 16 amino acids. V lost 1 base to trimming and J lost 6 bases, with 13 bases between them. The CDR3 protein is CASSLAGGASNSPLHF. The CDR3 bases are TGTGCCAGCAGCTTAGCCGGAGGCGCGTCTAATTCACCCCTCCACTTT.

The genes are TRBV29-1 and TRBJ2-5; unclear D gene. Trimming took off 8 bases at V and 5 bases at J, with 18 bases between the two ends. The germline V gene has CDR1 SQVTM and CDR2 ANQGSEA. This CDR3 comprises 13 residues. The CDR3 is CSLLEINWETQYF. The CDR3 bases are TGCAGCCTCCTGGAGATAAATTGGGAGACCCAGTACTTC.

This clone appeared once. The V call is TRBV20-1, the J call TRBJ2-3; D unclear. The germline CDR1 and CDR2 sequences are DFQATT and SNEGSKA (reference sequence). Trimming took off 6 bases at V and 3 bases at J, with 7 bases between the two ends. The CDR3 has 11 residues. CDR3 sequence: CSAPRTDTQYF. In nucleotides, the CDR3 is TGCAGTGCCCCCCGGACAGATACGCAGTATTTT.

The chain joins TRBV7-9 to TRBJ2-7, with D uncertain. Germline V gene data show CDR1 as SEHNR and CDR2 as FQNEAQ (reference sequence). The V and J ends lost 5 bases and 1 base respectively, with 15 bases between them. CDR3 size: 15 residues. The CDR3 DNA follows: TGTGCCAGCAGCCCGGCGGCTATTTTGTCCTACGAGCAGTACTTC. Translated: CASSPAAILSYEQYF.

The genes are TRBV9 and TRBJ2-7, with 9 bases that match TRBD1. CDR1 and CDR2 from the germline V gene are SGDLS and YYNGEE. This CDR3 has 16 amino acids. Trimming cost V 4 bases and J 6 bases; bases outside gene matches: 14. In nucleotides, the CDR3 is TGTGCCAGCAGCTTACTATCCGGGACAGGGAAGGGCGAGCAGTACTTC. Its translation: CASSLLSGTGKGEQYF.

Comment on this clone: One junction end disagrees with the germline gene, perhaps due to a read error. This chain uses TRBV7-9 with TRBJ2-7; no clear D. The CDR3 covers 11 residues. Germline assignment: CDR1 SEHNR and CDR2 FQNEAQ (reference sequence). The CDR3 sequence: CSSSPLYEQYF. CDR3 DNA sequence: TGTTCCAGCAGCCCCCTTTACGAGCAGTACTTC.

This clone was recorded once. V gene TRBV9 combines with J gene TRBJ1-1; TRBD1 might be the D (5 bases). V dropped 0 bases and J dropped 4 bases, with 16 bases sitting between them. CDR1 is SGDLS, CDR2 YYNGEE, per germline. CDR3 length: 16 residues. CDR3 amino acids: CASSVVGGGVGTEAFF. The CDR3 DNA follows: TGTGCCAGCAGCGTAGTTGGGGGAGGGGTAGGCACTGAAGCTTTCTTT.